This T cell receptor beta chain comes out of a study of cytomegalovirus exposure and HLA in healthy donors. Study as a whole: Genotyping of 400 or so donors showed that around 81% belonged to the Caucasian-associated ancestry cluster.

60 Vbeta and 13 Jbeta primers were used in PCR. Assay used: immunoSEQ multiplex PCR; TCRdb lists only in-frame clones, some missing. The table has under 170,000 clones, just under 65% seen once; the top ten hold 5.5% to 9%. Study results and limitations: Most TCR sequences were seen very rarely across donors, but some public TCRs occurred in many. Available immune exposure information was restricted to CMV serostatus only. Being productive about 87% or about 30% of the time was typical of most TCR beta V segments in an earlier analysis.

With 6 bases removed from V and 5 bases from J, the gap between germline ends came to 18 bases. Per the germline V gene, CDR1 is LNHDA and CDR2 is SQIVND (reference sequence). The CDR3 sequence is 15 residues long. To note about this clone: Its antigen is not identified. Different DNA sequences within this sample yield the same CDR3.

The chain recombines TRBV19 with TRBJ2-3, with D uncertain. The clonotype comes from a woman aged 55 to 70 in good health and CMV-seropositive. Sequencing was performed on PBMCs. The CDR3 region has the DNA TGTGCCAGTAGCCCCGTCAGCCCCCCGGGAGATACGCAGTATTTT. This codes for CASSPVSPPGDTQYF.